This TCR beta chain was identified during a study of blood T cell repertoires in COVID-19. Across the whole study: COVID-19 samples, acute and convalescent, were from the United States, Italy and Spain. PBMCs, B-cell-depleted T cells, or T cells were the source of the cDNA or gDNA that made up the material.

Data came from immunoSEQ multiplex PCR; TCRdb stores just in-frame clones and leaves some out. This table has about 220,000 clones, 82% appearing once. Between the trimmed V and J ends, which lost 6 bases and 4 bases, there was a span of 10 bases. The CDR3 contains 11 residues. In germline, CDR1 is GTSNPN, CDR2 SVGIG (reference sequence). While infection was still active, Seattle patients were enrolled and then followed longitudinally. The receptor comes from a woman between 70 and 85 years old with COVID-19, enrolled during active disease. The specimen was peripheral blood. This rearrangement joins TRBV30 to TRBJ2-7; no clear D. As DNA, the CDR3 is TGTGCCTGCATACAGAGATACGAGCAGTACTTC. Its protein product is CACIQRYEQYF.